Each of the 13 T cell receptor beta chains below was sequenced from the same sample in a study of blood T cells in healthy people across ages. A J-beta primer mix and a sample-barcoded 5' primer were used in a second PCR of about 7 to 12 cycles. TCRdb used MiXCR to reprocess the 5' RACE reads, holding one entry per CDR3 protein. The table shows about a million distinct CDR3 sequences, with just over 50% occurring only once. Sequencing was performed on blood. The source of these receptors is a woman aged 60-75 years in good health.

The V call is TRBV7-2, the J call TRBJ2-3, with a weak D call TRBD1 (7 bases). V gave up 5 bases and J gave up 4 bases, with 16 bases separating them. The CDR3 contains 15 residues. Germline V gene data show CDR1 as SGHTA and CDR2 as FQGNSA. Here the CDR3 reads CASSLGQGGADTQYF. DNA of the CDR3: TGTGCCAGCAGCCTAGGCCAGGGGGGAGCAGATACGCAGTATTTT.

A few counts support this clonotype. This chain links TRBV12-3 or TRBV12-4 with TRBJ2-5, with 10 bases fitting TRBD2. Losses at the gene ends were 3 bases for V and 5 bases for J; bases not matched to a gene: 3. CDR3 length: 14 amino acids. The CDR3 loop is CASSLGTSVETQYF. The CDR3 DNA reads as TGTGCCAGCAGTTTGGGGACTAGCGTCGAGACCCAGTACTTC.

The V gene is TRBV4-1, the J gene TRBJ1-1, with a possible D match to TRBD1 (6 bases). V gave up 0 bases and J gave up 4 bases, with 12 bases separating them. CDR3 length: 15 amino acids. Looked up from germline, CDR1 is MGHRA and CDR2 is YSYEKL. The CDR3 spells CASSQEQGWITEAFF. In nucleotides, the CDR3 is TGCGCCAGCAGCCAAGAACAGGGCTGGATCACTGAAGCTTTCTTT.

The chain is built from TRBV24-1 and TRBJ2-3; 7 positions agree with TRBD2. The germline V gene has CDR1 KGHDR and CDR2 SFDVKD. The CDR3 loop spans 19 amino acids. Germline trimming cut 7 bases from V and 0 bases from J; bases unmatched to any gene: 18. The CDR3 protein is CATSQDSKSRRGSTDTQYF. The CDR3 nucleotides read TGTGCCACCAGCCAGGACTCGAAATCGCGGCGGGGGAGCACAGATACGCAGTATTTT.

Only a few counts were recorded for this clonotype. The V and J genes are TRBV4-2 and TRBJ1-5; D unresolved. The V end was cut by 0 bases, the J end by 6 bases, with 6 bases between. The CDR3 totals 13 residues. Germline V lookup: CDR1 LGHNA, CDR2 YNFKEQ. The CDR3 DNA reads TGTGCCAGCAGCCAAGAAGGGAGTCAGCCCCAGCATTTT. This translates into CASSQEGSQPQHF.

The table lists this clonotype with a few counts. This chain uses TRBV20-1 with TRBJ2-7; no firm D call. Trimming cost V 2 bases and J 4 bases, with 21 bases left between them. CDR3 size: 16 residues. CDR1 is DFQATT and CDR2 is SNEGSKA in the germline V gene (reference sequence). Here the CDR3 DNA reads TGCAGTGCTAGAACCCTGGGCCTCGCCTCAAATTACGAGCAGTACTTC. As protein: CSARTLGLASNYEQYF.

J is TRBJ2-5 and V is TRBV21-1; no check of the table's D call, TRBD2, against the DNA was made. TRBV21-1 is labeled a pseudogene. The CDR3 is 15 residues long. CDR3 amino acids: CASSDCPTRATEQYF. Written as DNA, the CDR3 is TGTGCCAGCAGCGATTGCCCAACAAGGGCAACTGAGCAGTACTTC.

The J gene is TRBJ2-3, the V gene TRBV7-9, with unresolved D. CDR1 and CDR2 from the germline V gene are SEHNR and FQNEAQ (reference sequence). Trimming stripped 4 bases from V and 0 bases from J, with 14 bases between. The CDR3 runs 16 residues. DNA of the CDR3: TGTGCCAGCAGCTCCGCCCTCTTCGGCAGCACAGATACGCAGTATTTT. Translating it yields CASSSALFGSTDTQYF.

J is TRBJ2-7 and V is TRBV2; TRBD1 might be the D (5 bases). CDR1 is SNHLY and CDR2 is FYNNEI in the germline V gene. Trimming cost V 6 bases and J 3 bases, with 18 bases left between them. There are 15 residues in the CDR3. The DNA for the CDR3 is TGTGCCAGCAGCGACAGACGCTGGGTACGCTACGAGCAGTACTTC. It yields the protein CASSDRRWVRYEQYF.

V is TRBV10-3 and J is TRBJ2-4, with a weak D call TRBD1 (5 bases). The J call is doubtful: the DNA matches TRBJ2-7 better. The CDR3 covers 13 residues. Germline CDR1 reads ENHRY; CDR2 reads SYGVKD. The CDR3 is CAAAQDDSYEQYF. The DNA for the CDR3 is TGTGCCGCCGCACAGGACGACTCCTACGAGCAGTACTTC.

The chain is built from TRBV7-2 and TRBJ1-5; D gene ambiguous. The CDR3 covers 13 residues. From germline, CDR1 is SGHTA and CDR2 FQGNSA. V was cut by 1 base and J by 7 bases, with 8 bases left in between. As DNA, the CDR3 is TGTGCCAGCAGCTTAGTGATCCTCCAGCCCCAGCATTTT. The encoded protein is CASSLVILQPQHF.

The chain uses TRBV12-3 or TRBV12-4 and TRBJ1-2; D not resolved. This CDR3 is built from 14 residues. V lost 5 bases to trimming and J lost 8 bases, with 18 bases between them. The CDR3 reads CASSRTGQIGGYTF. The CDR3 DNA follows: TGTGCCAGCAGTCGAACCGGGCAAATAGGCGGCTACACCTTC.

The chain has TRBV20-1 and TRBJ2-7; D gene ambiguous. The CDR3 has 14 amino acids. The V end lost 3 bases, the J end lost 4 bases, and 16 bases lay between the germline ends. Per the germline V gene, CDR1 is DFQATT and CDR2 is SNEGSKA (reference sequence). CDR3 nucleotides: TGCAGTGCTAGGATTGGCAGCCATCAGTACGAGCAGTACTTC. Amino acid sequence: CSARIGSHQYEQYF.